The 5 T cell receptor beta chains below were found in one sample sequenced in a study of early T cells in non-severe SARS-CoV-2 infection. TCRdb reprocessed the 5' RACE reads via MiXCR and lists one record per CDR3 protein. Of some 59,000 distinct CDR3 sequences in the sample, 10% were seen once. Sequencing was performed on whole blood. The receptors here all came from an adult who was a healthcare worker with PCR-confirmed SARS-CoV-2 infection or an uninfected control (not recorded which).

The J gene is TRBJ2-1, the V gene TRBV10-2; 10 bases fit TRBD2. This CDR3 contains 15 residues. J gave up 9 bases and V 2 bases, and 7 bases lay outside the gene matches. Germline values: CDR1 WSHSY, CDR2 SAAADI. CDR3 sequence: CASSEVVAGGAEQFF. In nucleotides, the CDR3 is TGCGCCAGCAGTGAGGTGGTAGCGGGGGGCGCTGAGCAGTTCTTC.

This clonotype was picked up many times. V gene TRBV5-4 combines with J gene TRBJ2-3; 14 bases agree with TRBD2. The V gene end was trimmed by 3 bases and the J gene end by 5 bases; junction bases not matched to a gene: 5. Germline CDR1 SGHNT, CDR2 YYREEE (reference sequence). The CDR3 runs 16 residues. CDR3 sequence reads: CASSSGTSGGIDTQYF. The CDR3 DNA is TGTGCCAGCAGCTCTGGGACTAGCGGGGGAATAGATACGCAGTATTTT. The complete variable domain, with remaining parts taken from reference TRBV5-4 and TRBJ2-3, reads ETGVTQSPTHLIKTRGQQVTLRCSSQSGHNTVSWYQQALGQGPQFIFQYYREEENGRGNFPPRFSGLQFPNYSSELNVNALELDDSALYLCASSSGTSGGIDTQYFGPGTRLTVL.

The chain is built from TRBV4-1 and TRBJ1-1; 9 positions match TRBD1. The CDR3 has 15 residues. Germline CDR1 and CDR2: MGHRA and YSYEKL. The V and J ends lost 3 bases and 5 bases, in that order; junction bases with no gene match: 7. CDR3 loop: CASSHRQGVETEAFF. For the CDR3, the DNA is TGCGCCAGCAGCCACCGACAGGGGGTGGAGACTGAAGCTTTCTTT.

The chain is built from TRBV30 and TRBJ2-1; unclear D gene. Germline V CDR1 and CDR2: GTSNPN, SVGIG (reference sequence). V shed 8 bases and J shed 4 bases, with 6 bases lying between them. The CDR3 has 10 residues. The CDR3 region is CALKYNEQFF. In nucleotides, the CDR3 is TGTGCCCTCAAATACAATGAGCAGTTCTTC.

There are many counts of this clonotype. The chain is built from TRBV7-2 and TRBJ2-4; a possible D gene is TRBD1 (6 bases). V lost 4 bases, J lost 6 bases, and 10 bases lay in between. The CDR3 covers 13 residues. The V gene's germline CDR1 is SGHTA and CDR2 FQGNSA. CDR3 protein: CASSYNRVNIQYF. DNA for the CDR3: TGTGCCAGCAGCTACAACAGGGTAAACATTCAGTACTTC.